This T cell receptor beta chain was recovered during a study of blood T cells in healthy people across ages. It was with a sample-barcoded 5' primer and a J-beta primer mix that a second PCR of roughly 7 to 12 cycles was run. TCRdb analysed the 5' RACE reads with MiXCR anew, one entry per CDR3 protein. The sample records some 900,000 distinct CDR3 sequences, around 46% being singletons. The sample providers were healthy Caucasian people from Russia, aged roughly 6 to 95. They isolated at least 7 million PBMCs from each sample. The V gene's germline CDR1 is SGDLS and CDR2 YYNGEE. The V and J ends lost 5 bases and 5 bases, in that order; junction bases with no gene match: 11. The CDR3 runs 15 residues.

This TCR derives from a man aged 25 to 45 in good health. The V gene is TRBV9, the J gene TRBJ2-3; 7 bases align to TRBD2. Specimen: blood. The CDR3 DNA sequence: TGTGCCAGCAGGGCGACTAGCCCTAGGGGAGATACGCAGTATTTT. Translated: CASRATSPRGDTQYF.